This TCR beta chain originates from a study of monozygotic twins with inflammatory bowel disease. With regard to this clonotype: The antigen is unknown.

The CDR3 is made up of 14 amino acids. Study results and caveats: Using the inverse Simpson index, IBD patients had lower TCRbeta diversity than healthy co-twins.

TCRdb reworked the 5' RACE reads into one entry per CDR3 protein, no DNA. This sample's table has 300,000 to 400,000 distinct CDR3 sequences. The origin of this receptor is a human donor with ulcerative colitis or Crohn's disease, or a healthy co-twin of an affected twin (not recorded which). The sample consisted of blood. The J gene is TRBJ2-7, the V gene TRBV12-3 or TRBV12-4; the TCRdb D gene call, TRBD2, has no DNA to confirm it. This chain's CDR3 is CASGRAGINYDQYF.